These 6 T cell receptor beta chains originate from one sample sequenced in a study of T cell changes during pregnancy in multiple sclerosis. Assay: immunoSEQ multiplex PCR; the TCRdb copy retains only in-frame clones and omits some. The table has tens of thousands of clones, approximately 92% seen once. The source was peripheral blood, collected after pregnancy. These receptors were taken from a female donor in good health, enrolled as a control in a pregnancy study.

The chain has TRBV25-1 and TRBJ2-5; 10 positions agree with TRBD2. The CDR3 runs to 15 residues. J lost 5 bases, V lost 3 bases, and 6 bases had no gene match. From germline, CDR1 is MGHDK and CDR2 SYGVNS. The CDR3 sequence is CASSDILAGEETQYF. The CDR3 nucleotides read TGTGCCAGCAGTGATATCCTAGCGGGAGAGGAGACCCAGTACTTC.

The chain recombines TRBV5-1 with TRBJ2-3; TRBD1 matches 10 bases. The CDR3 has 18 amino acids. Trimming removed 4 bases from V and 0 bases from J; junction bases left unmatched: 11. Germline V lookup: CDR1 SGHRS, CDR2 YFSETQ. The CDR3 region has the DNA TGCGCCAGCAGCCCCCGGACAGGGGGATACTCTAGCACAGATACGCAGTATTTT. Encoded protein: CASSPRTGGYSSTDTQYF.

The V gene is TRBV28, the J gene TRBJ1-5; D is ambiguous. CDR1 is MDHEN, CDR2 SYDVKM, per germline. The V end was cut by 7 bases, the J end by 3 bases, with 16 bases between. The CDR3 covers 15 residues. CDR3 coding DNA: TGTGCCAGCACCCTAGAGGGAGGAGACAATCAGCCCCAGCATTTT. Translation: CASTLEGGDNQPQHF.

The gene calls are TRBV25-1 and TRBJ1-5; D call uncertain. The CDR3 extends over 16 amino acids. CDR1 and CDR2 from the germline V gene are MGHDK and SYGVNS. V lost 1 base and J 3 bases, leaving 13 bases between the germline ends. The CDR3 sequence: CASSESTWADNQPQHF. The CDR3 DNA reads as TGTGCCAGCAGTGAATCGACATGGGCAGACAATCAGCCCCAGCATTTT. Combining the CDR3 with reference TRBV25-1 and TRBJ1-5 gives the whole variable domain EADIYQTPRYLVIGTGKKITLECSQTMGHDKMYWYQQDPGMELHLIHYSYGVNSTEKGDLSSESTVSRIRTEHFPLTLESARPSHTSQYLCASSESTWADNQPQHFGDGTRLSIL.

The CDR3 coding sequence is TGTGCCAGCAGCCCGCCTGGGACAGTCTACGAGCAGTACTTC. It encodes CASSPPGTVYEQYF. This chain links TRBV11-1 with TRBJ2-7; TRBD1 agrees at 7 bases. The germline gives CDR1 SGHAT, CDR2 FQDESV (reference sequence). Trimming at V came to 5 bases and at J to 3 bases, leaving 7 bases not matched to a gene. CDR3 length equals 14 residues.

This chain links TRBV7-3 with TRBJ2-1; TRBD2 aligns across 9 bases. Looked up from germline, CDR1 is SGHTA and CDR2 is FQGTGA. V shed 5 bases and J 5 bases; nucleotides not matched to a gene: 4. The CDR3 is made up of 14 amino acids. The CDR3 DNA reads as TGTGCCAGCAGCGTAGCGGGAGTAGACAATGAGCAGTTCTTC. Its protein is CASSVAGVDNEQFF. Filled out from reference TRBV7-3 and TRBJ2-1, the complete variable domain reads GAGVSQTPSNKVTEKGKYVELRCDPISGHTALYWYRQSLGQGPEFLIYFQGTGAADDSGLPNDRFFAVRPEGSVSTLKIQRTERGDSAVYLCASSVAGVDNEQFFGPGTRLTVL.